The TCR beta chain under discussion was sequenced for a study of CD8+ T cells in alopecia areata. Overall study context: Those receiving the skin were roughly 7-10-week-old female C3H/HeJ mice, whose grafts came from 6-12-month-old C3H/HeJ donors with spontaneous alopecia.

The CDR3 length is 14 residues. The germline gives CDR1 MNHDT, CDR2 YYDKIL. This clone was detected ten times or more. Its target is not known. All gene names here are mouse names. The sequenced fragment ends 4 residues before the CDR3 boundary, so the rest is inferred from the germline J gene. Whole-study findings and limits: Scalp lesions, especially in alopecia totalis/universalis, had higher clonality than normal scalp.

In each case, RNA was isolated and then reverse transcribed into cDNA as the sequencing template. The data were produced by immunoSEQ multiplex PCR, yet TCRdb's version contains in-frame clones alone and is incomplete. The sample holds approximately 110,000 clones, and no clone turns up only once. The sample was lesional skin. V is TRBV17 and J is TRBJ2-7; 11 positions match TRBD2. The clonotype was recovered from a C3H/HeJ mouse with alopecia areata. The strain's MHC haplotype is H2-k. Incomplete CDR3 DNA: TGTGCTAGCAGTAGAGGGGACTGGGGGTAT. This translates into CASSRGDWGY. The whole CDR3 sequence is CASSRGDWGYEQYF.